The 4 T cell receptor beta chains below come from one sample, sequenced in a study of T cells in Graves' hyperthyroidism and ophthalmopathy. Researchers took RNA transcripts and amplified the TCR beta CDR3 regions from them. The HTBI primer set served for first-round RT-PCR of the TCR CDR3. TCRdb redid the calling of the multiplex PCR reads with MiXCR, one entry per CDR3 protein. The data contain 300,000 to 450,000 distinct CDR3 sequences, approximately 18% of them singletons. Sequencing was done on a sample of blood. Every receptor here comes from a woman aged 25 to 39 with Graves' hyperthyroidism that later progressed to Graves' ophthalmopathy.

There are many counts of this clonotype. This chain uses TRBV2 with TRBJ2-2; D is perhaps TRBD2 (6 bases). The CDR3 contains 14 residues. Germline V gene lookup returns CDR1 SNHLY and CDR2 FYNNEI. V lost 3 bases, J lost 4 bases, and 9 bases lay in between. The CDR3 protein is CASSERDLTGELFF. The CDR3 coding sequence is TGTGCCAGCAGTGAGCGGGACCTCACCGGGGAGCTGTTTTTT.

This clonotype was seen many times. The CDR3 sequence is CSAGTGGYNEQFF. CDR3 bases: TGCAGTGCTGGGACAGGGGGCTACAATGAGCAGTTCTTC. The chain links TRBV20-1 to TRBJ2-1; 11 bases match TRBD1. V dropped 5 bases and J dropped 3; count of bases not matched to a gene: 0. The CDR3 runs to 13 residues. Germline CDR1 DFQATT, CDR2 SNEGSKA (reference sequence).

Concerning this clonotype itself: The CDR3 does not end in the conserved phenylalanine or tryptophan, so this is likely a read error. J is TRBJ2-5 and V is TRBV19; the match to TRBD2 covers 8 bases. The V segment lost 6 bases and the J segment 2 bases; nucleotides outside the gene matches: 8. CDR1 is LNHDA, CDR2 SQIVND, per germline (reference sequence). This CDR3 region has 15 residues. The chain's CDR3 is CASRGLGGGQETQYL. As DNA, the CDR3 is TGTGCCAGTAGGGGACTAGGGGGGGGGCAAGAGACCCAGTACCTC.

Here the CDR3 DNA reads TGTGCCAGCAATAGGGGCCCCTATGGCTACACCTTC. Protein product: CASNRGPYGYTF. This chain connects TRBV7-9 to TRBJ1-2; tentative D call: TRBD1 (5 bases). Germline V gives CDR1 SEHNR, CDR2 FQNEAQ (reference sequence). The CDR3 sequence is 12 residues long. Trimming took off 7 bases at V and 4 bases at J, with 10 bases between the two ends.